Presented here are 7 T cell receptor beta chains from one specimen sequenced in a study of beta chain features in type 1 diabetes. Every bit of the isolated RNA underwent reverse transcription, so sequencing read expressed TCRB transcripts. Only in-frame clones appear in the TCRdb table, and some are missing; sequencing was by immunoSEQ multiplex PCR. The profile shows around 320,000 clones, 14% of them singletons. Sample: central memory CD4+ T cells from blood. The receptors derive from a man aged 25-40 years in good health.

This clone appeared a few times. The chain recombines TRBV15 with TRBJ1-5, with D perhaps TRBD1 (5 bases). The CDR3 totals 12 residues. Germline CDR1 and CDR2: LNHNV and YYDKDF (reference sequence). V gave up 3 bases and J gave up 9 bases, with 9 bases separating them. In DNA, the CDR3 is TGTGCCACCAGCAGGGAAACAGGGCCCCAGCATTTT. It encodes CATSRETGPQHF.

The V gene is TRBV10-2, the J gene TRBJ2-1; D gene unclear. Germline CDR1 reads WSHSY; CDR2 reads SAAADI. The CDR3 loop spans 13 amino acids. The V gene lost 8 bases and the J gene lost 7 bases, with 15 bases spanning the gap. CDR3: CASALAKRNEQFF. Written as DNA, the CDR3 is TGCGCCAGCGCCCTGGCAAAGCGAAATGAGCAGTTCTTC.

This clone was seen only a few times. CDR3 protein: CASSLTGGARNQPQHF. CDR3 in DNA: TGTGCCAGTAGTTTAACAGGGGGGGCTCGAAATCAGCCCCAGCATTTT. This chain connects TRBV19 to TRBJ1-5; 8 bases map to TRBD1. Trimming removed 5 bases from V and 4 bases from J; junction bases left unmatched: 10. CDR3 length equals 16 residues. Germline V gene sequence: CDR1 LNHDA, CDR2 SQIVND (reference sequence).

There are a few counts of this clone. V is TRBV9 and J is TRBJ1-2; a weak D match, TRBD1 (5 bases). V was clipped by 3 bases and J by 13 bases, with 22 bases between them. Germline values: CDR1 SGDLS, CDR2 YYNGEE. CDR3 length: 14 amino acids. CDR3 amino acids: CASSGGTAPTVFTF. Written as DNA, the CDR3 is TGTGCCAGCAGCGGAGGGACGGCCCCCACGGTGTTCACCTTC.

The chain is built from TRBV2 and TRBJ2-1; tentatively, D is TRBD1 (5 bases). Per the germline V gene, CDR1 is SNHLY and CDR2 is FYNNEI. Trimming removed 5 bases from V and 8 bases from J, with 10 bases in between. This CDR3 contains 12 residues. The CDR3 loop reads CASSLRGYEQFF. CDR3 nucleotide sequence: TGTGCCAGCAGTCTAAGGGGTTATGAGCAGTTCTTC.

This chain uses TRBV7-9 with TRBJ2-2; the match to TRBD2 covers 13 bases. J gave up 0 bases and V 5 bases, and 6 bases lay outside the gene matches. The CDR3 extends over 18 amino acids. From germline, CDR1 is SEHNR and CDR2 FQNEAQ (reference sequence). Here the CDR3 DNA reads TGTGCCAGCAGCGCCGGACTAGCGGGAGAATCGAACACCGGGGAGCTGTTTTTT. It is translated as CASSAGLAGESNTGELFF. Filled out from reference TRBV7-9 and TRBJ2-2, the complete variable domain reads DTGVSQNPRHKITKRGQNVTFRCDPISEHNRLYWYRQTLGQGPEFLTYFQNEAQLEKSRLLSDRFSAERPKGSFSTLEIQRTEQGDSAMYLCASSAGLAGESNTGELFFGEGSRLTVL.

This clone showed up many times. The chain couples TRBV29-1 to TRBJ2-6; D uncertain. Germline CDR1 and CDR2: SQVTM and ANQGSEA. The CDR3 covers 14 residues. Trimming stripped 6 bases from V and 0 bases from J, with 9 bases between. Here the CDR3 DNA reads TGCAGCGTGAGTGACTCCTCTGGGGCCAACGTCCTGACTTTC. Translating gives CSVSDSSGANVLTF. Full variable domain (outside the CDR3, taken from reference TRBV29-1 and TRBJ2-6): SAVISQKPSRDICQRGTSLTIQCQVDSQVTMMFWYRQQPGQSLTLIATANQGSEATYESGFVIDKFPISRPNLTFSTLTVSNMSPEDSSIYLCSVSDSSGANVLTFGAGSRLTVL.